This TCR beta chain derives from a study of T cell responses to AZD1222 COVID-19 vaccine (dated by TCRdb to the early 2020s). At the level of the whole study: AZD1222 recipients with second doses at about 4 weeks or about 12 weeks were pooled, because spike-specific TCR depth and breadth did not differ between schedules. Trial participants were enrolled by age into subgroups of 18-55, 56-69 and 70-plus years, and around 140, 26 and 57 TCR-sequenced participants, respectively, were included in these subgroups. A total of 230 or so trial participants underwent TCR sequencing, of whom around 200 received two doses of AZD1222 and some 25 received two doses of the MenACWY control vaccine. Study-level results and caveats: No day 14 peak-response samples were available, so repertoires were characterized only after the peak T cell response. Epitopes outside the regions mutated in the B.1.351 and B.1.1.7 variants were reportedly recognized by nearly half of the unique spike-specific TCRs. Conclusions about previously exposed vaccinees are limited because only a handful of AZD1222 recipients were SARS-CoV-2 seropositive at baseline. After two AZD1222 doses, spike-specific TCR breadth and depth were significantly higher than at day 0 and than in MenACWY recipients. Participants were mostly white British, with more females than males. The authors suggested clonal diversity may have been underestimated. The whole spike protein was spanned by vaccine-associated CD4 TCRs, and dominant responses were seen in regions 160-218 and 743-854. The 56-69-year group was small, and its depth increase did not reach significance, likely because of low power.

The CDR3 regions of human TCRbeta chains were analyzed by immunosequencing. Concerning the study's data processing: Repertoire TCRs were matched against a reference library of SARS-CoV-2-specific TCRs generated with the MIRA antigen-specificity platform. Breadth was defined as the fraction of unique TCRs that were SARS-CoV-2-associated. Depth was defined as the fraction of total T cells that were SARS-CoV-2-associated. Using the MIRA data, each spike-specific TCR was assigned both to the spike region to which the TCR was reactive and to a CD4 or CD8 class. Log10-transformed breadth and depth values were compared by one-way ANOVA with Sidak's multiple comparisons tests. The immuneACCESS repertoire file appears here via TCRdb, limited to in-frame rearrangements. These files lack a portion of the clones; in checked studies, under half of the deficit traces to unresolved V genes, and the cause of the others is not known. V, J and clone size are those of that table, while D and trimming were read from the DNA. The sample table lists 180,000 or so clones, about 88% of them with a count of one. In total, the top ten clones hold approximately 1.8% of the sample.

This clone was seen a handful of times. Its antigen is unknown. Per-nucleotide qualities are absent, and no much larger clonotype sits a single base away. The cysteine opens and the phenylalanine closes a CDR3 of 17 amino acids. Only the CDR3 region is kept as DNA, spanning 51 bases read in frame from base 1. Between the V and J ends, shortened by 0 bases and 6 bases respectively, the junction contains 18 bases. CDR1 and CDR2 are read off the germline V gene as MDHEN and SYDVKM. Interpreted using the paper, the time point label stands for: baseline before first vaccination. Samples from vaccinated people were obtained from the UK trials COV001 and COV002, which included a single-blind randomized controlled phase 2/3 trial of AZD1222 (ChAdOx1 nCoV-19) in healthy adults. For TCRbeta chain sequencing, PBMC samples from trial participants were taken at day 0 and at day 28 after the second dose.

The source material was peripheral blood, sampled on day 0 of AZD1222 vaccination. The chain is made from TRBV28 and TRBJ2-1, with a tentative D call of TRBD1 or TRBD2, each matching 6 bases. The source of this sequence is an adult in good health. The CDR3 in this case is CASSLWDSGGGVNEQFF. The sequence in DNA is TGTGCCAGCAGTTTATGGGACAGTGGAGGGGGAGTCAATGAGCAGTTCTTC. Beyond the CDR3, the reference TRBV28 and TRBJ2-1 genes provide the residues; the full variable domain reads: DVKVTQSSRYLVKRTGEKVFLECVQDMDHENMFWYRQDPGLGLRLIYFSYDVKMKEKGDIPEGYSVSREKKERFSLILESASTNQTSMYLCASSLWDSGGGVNEQFFGPGTRLTVL.